The entry below gives a single T cell receptor beta chain sequence along with its context. Its specificity is not known. Produced via immunoSEQ multiplex PCR; TCRdb's table is partial and in-frame only. The table shows just over 50,000 clones, with around nine tenths occurring only once. The data are from a study of OX40 agonist ivuxolimab in advanced cancers. Study-wide context: Prior checkpoint blockade (anti-PD-1, anti-PD-L1 or anti-CTLA-4) was permitted; 40% had it.

Trimming shortened V by 1 base and J by 0 bases, and 6 bases separated the two germline ends. This CDR3 region has 15 residues. Germline V lookup: CDR1 LNHNV, CDR2 YYDKDF (reference sequence). Whole-study findings and limits: There were also nonresponders showing low normalized T-cell clonal expansion. Clonal expansion was seen in CD4+ and CD8+ blood T cells by week 6 at 0.1 to 3.0 mg/kg.

Blood samples were obtained at baseline, cycle 4 day 1, and cycle 7 day 1. Source: CD4+ or CD8+ T cells sorted from blood, taken in a trial of the OX40 agonist ivuxolimab. This TCR was recovered from an adult with an advanced solid tumor such as melanoma, head and neck, liver or kidney cancer. This rearrangement joins TRBV15 to TRBJ2-2, with no clear D. CDR3 sequence reads: CATSRVPANTGELFF. CDR3 bases: TGTGCCACCAGCAGAGTCCCAGCGAACACCGGGGAGCTGTTTTTT.